The 6 T cell receptor beta chains below all came from one sample that was sequenced in a study of blood T cell repertoires in COVID-19. Libraries were prepared by immunoSEQ multiplex PCR; TCRdb keeps only in-frame clonotypes and omits some of them. The table shows about 150,000 clones, with about four fifths occurring only once. The sequencing input was peripheral blood. These receptors all come from a human donor with acute or convalescent COVID-19. The donor label of this sample is uncertain.

The chain recombines TRBV5-1 with TRBJ1-3; 10 bases are a match to TRBD1. Germline V gene sequence: CDR1 SGHRS, CDR2 YFSETQ. This CDR3 is built from 15 residues. J was trimmed by 2 bases and V by 5 bases; bases with no gene match: 4. This CDR3 reads CASSSGTGAGNTIYF. The DNA of the CDR3 is TGCGCCAGCAGTTCCGGGACAGGGGCTGGAAACACCATATATTTT.

The chain links TRBV30 to TRBJ1-2; 7 bases fit TRBD1. Germline-derived CDR1 and CDR2 are GTSNPN and SVGIG (reference sequence). Trimming cost V 0 bases and J 8 bases; bases outside gene matches: 9. The CDR3 contains 14 residues. The CDR3: CAWSVLGVGGGYTF. CDR3 nucleotide sequence: TGTGCCTGGAGTGTCTTGGGGGTAGGGGGCGGCTACACCTTC.

The genes are TRBV5-1 and TRBJ2-5, with D possibly being TRBD1 (6 bases). The CDR3 extends over 14 amino acids. The germline gives CDR1 SGHRS, CDR2 YFSETQ. V was clipped by 4 bases and J by 2 bases, with 12 bases between them. The CDR3 is CASSDQGRQETQYF. DNA of the CDR3: TGCGCCAGCAGCGACCAGGGGCGGCAAGAGACCCAGTACTTC. The whole variable domain, remainder taken from reference TRBV5-1 and TRBJ2-5, is KAGVTQTPRYLIKTRGQQVTLSCSPISGHRSVSWYQQTPGQGLQFLFEYFSETQRNKGNFPGRFSGRQFSNSRSEMNVSTLELGDSALYLCASSDQGRQETQYFGPGTRLLVL.

The gene calls are TRBV5-6 and TRBJ1-2; 9 nucleotides align to TRBD1. Germline loops: CDR1 SGHDT, CDR2 YYEEEE. Unmatched junction bases numbered 8, after V lost 3 bases and J lost 8 bases. The length of the CDR3 is 14 residues. The CDR3 DNA follows: TGTGCCAGCAGCTCCTCGGGACAGGGCCGAGGCTACACCTTC. It yields the protein CASSSSGQGRGYTF.

The genes are TRBV5-1 and TRBJ1-1, with 10 nucleotides matching TRBD1. Per the germline V gene, CDR1 is SGHRS and CDR2 is YFSETQ. V was clipped by 0 bases and J by 6 bases; unmatched bases: 5. This CDR3 is 15 amino acids long. The CDR3 region has the DNA TGCGCCAGCAGCTTGGATCGGGACAGGGGAGCTGAAGCTTTCTTT. Its translation is CASSLDRDRGAEAFF.

This sequence joins TRBV5-1 and TRBJ1-1; D gene ambiguous. V shed 4 bases and J shed 4 bases, with 14 bases lying between them. This CDR3 is built from 14 residues. Germline values: CDR1 SGHRS, CDR2 YFSETQ. CDR3: CASSGGGWGTEAFF. In DNA form, the CDR3 reads TGCGCCAGCAGCGGAGGTGGCTGGGGCACTGAAGCTTTCTTT.